This T cell receptor (beta chain) was obtained from a study of response to subunit inactivated influenza vaccine. Findings and limits, study-wide: Few new T cells, the authors suggested, are recruited by each seasonal influenza vaccination.

This clonotype has just a few counts. As yet, its antigen is unknown. MiXCR was run by TCRdb on the RT-PCR reads, yielding one entry per CDR3 protein. The data contain 300,000 to 350,000 distinct CDR3 sequences, approximately 20% of them singletons. Trimming stripped 2 bases from V and 2 bases from J, with 7 bases between. Germline values: CDR1 SGHRS, CDR2 YFSETQ. CDR3 length: 13 residues. The specimen was PBMCs from blood, collected 21 months after vaccination. This sequence joins TRBV5-1 and TRBJ2-5; no reliable D call. The clonotype was recovered from a man between 50 and 70 years old who received an inactivated influenza vaccine. CDR3 bases: TGCGCCAGCAGCTTCAACGTGCAAGAGACCCAGTACTTC. Translated: CASSFNVQETQYF.